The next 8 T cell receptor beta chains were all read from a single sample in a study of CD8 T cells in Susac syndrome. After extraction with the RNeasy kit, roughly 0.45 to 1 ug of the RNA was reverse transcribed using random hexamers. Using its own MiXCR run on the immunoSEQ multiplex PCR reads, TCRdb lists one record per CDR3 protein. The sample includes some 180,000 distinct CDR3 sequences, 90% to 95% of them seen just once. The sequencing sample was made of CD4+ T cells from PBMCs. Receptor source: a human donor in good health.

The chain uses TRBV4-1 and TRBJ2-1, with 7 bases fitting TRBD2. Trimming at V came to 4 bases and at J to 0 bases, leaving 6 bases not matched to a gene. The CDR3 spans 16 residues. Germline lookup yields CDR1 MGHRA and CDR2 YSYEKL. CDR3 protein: CASSRLTGGSYNEQFF. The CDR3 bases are TGCGCCAGCAGCCGATTAACGGGGGGCTCCTACAATGAGCAGTTCTTC.

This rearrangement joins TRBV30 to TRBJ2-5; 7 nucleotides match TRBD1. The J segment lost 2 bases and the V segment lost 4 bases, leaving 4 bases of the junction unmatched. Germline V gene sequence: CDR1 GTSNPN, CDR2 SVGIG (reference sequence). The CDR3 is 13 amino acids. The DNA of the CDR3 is TGTGCCTGGAAGGGGGCAAGGCAAGAGACCCAGTACTTC. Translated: CAWKGARQETQYF.

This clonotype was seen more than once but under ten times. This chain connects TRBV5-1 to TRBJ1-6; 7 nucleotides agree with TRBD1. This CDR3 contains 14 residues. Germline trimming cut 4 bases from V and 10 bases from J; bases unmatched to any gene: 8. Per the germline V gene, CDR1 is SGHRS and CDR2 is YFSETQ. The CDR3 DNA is TGCGCCAGCAGCCAGGGGGTCTCGGGGTCACCCCTCCACTTT. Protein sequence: CASSQGVSGSPLHF. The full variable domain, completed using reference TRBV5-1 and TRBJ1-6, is KAGVTQTPRYLIKTRGQQVTLSCSPISGHRSVSWYQQTPGQGLQFLFEYFSETQRNKGNFPGRFSGRQFSNSRSEMNVSTLELGDSALYLCASSQGVSGSPLHFGNGTRLTVT.

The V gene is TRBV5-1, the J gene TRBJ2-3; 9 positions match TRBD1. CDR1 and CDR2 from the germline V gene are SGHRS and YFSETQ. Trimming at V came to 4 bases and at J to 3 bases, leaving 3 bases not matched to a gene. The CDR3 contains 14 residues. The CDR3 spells CASSHGQGTDTQYF. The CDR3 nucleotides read TGCGCCAGCAGCCACGGACAGGGGACAGATACGCAGTATTTT.

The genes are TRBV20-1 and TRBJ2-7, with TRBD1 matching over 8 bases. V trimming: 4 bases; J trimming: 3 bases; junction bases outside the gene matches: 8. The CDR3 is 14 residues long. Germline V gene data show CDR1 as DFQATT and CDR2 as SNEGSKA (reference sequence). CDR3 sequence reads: CSATPDRAGYEQYF. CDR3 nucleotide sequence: TGCAGTGCTACCCCGGACAGGGCAGGCTACGAGCAGTACTTC.

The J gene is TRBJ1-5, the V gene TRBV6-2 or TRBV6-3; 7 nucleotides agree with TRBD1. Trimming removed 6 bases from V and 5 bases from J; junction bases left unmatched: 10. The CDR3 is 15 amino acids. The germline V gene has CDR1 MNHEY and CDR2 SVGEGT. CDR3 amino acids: CASRGAGTAYQPQHF. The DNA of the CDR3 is TGTGCCAGCAGGGGAGCCGGGACAGCTTATCAGCCCCAGCATTTT.

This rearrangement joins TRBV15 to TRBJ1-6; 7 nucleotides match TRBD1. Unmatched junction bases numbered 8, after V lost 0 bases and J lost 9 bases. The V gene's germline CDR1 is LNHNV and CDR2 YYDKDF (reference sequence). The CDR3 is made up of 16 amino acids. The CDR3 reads CATSRDPGQRTSPLHF. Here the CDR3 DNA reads TGTGCCACCAGCAGAGACCCGGGACAGCGAACTTCACCCCTCCACTTT.

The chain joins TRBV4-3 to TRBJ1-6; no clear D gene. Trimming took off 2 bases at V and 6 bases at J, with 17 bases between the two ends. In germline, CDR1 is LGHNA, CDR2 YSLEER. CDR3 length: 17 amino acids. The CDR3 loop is CASSQRAGLMGNSPLHF. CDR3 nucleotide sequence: TGCGCCAGCAGCCAAAGGGCGGGGTTGATGGGTAATTCACCCCTCCACTTT.